Below, 10 T cell receptor beta chains from the same sample are listed, as sequenced in a study of OX40 agonist ivuxolimab in advanced cancers. Sequencing was performed with immunoSEQ multiplex PCR; in TCRdb, only in-frame clones are kept and a portion is missing. This sample yields approximately 96,000 clones, of which about 92% are seen a single time; around 1.6% belongs to the top ten. This specimen was CD4+ or CD8+ T cells sorted from blood, taken in a trial of the OX40 agonist ivuxolimab. The source of these receptors is an adult with an advanced solid tumor such as melanoma, head and neck, liver or kidney cancer.

The rearrangement joins TRBV6-5 to TRBJ1-5; 7 nucleotides align to TRBD1. Germline V gives CDR1 MNHEY, CDR2 SVGAGI. Trimming took 8 bases from V and 0 from J; bases not matched to a gene: 7. The CDR3 is 15 residues long. The CDR3 reads CASGSTGRSNQPQHF. The CDR3 DNA follows: TGTGCCAGCGGCTCGACAGGGCGTAGCAATCAGCCCCAGCATTTT.

The chain employs TRBV21-1 and TRBJ1-2; the table's TRBD1 call for D was not verified on the DNA. TRBV21-1 is tagged as a pseudogene. The length of the CDR3 is 14 residues. CDR3 sequence reads: CASNARTGSYGYTF. The CDR3, as DNA: TGTGCCAGCAACGCAAGGACAGGGAGCTATGGCTACACCTTC.

This rearrangement joins TRBV7-2 to TRBJ2-3, with D perhaps being TRBD1 or TRBD2 (5 bases each). This CDR3 contains 14 residues. The germline CDR1 and CDR2 sequences are SGHTA and FQGNSA. V lost 1 base to trimming and J lost 5 bases, with 10 bases between them. This CDR3 is CASSLVGRGDTQYF. CDR3 sequence (DNA): TGTGCCAGCAGCTTAGTGGGACGGGGAGATACGCAGTATTTT.

The chain has TRBV5-4 and TRBJ2-7; 7 nucleotides line up with TRBD2. Losses at the gene ends were 1 base for V and 2 bases for J; bases not matched to a gene: 9. Germline CDR1 SGHNT, CDR2 YYREEE (reference sequence). The CDR3 is 16 amino acids. CDR3 region: CASSLSGGRRAYEQYF. In DNA form, the CDR3 reads TGTGCCAGCAGCTTGTCTGGCGGGAGAAGGGCCTACGAGCAGTACTTC.

J is TRBJ1-2 and V is TRBV2; D not certain. Germline CDR1 and CDR2: SNHLY and FYNNEI. V was pared by 6 bases and J by 8 bases, with 28 bases between. The CDR3 covers 17 residues. The CDR3 nucleotides are TGTGCCAGCAGGAACCCGCTCGGACGCAGTAGGGCGGAGGGCTACACCTTC. It translates to CASRNPLGRSRAEGYTF.

The chain joins TRBV19 to TRBJ1-4; D remains unclear. CDR1 and CDR2 (germline): LNHDA, SQIVND (reference sequence). Trimming cost V 6 bases and J 2 bases, with 16 bases left between them. CDR3 size: 16 residues. The CDR3 DNA reads as TGTGCCAGTAGCCGGGCCTCGGGAGCGACTAATGAAAAACTGTTTTTT. This codes for CASSRASGATNEKLFF.

V is TRBV11-1 and J is TRBJ2-1; 7 nucleotides align to TRBD1. The CDR3 has 16 residues. Germline-derived CDR1 and CDR2 are SGHAT and FQDESV (reference sequence). J lost 2 bases, V lost 5 bases, and 9 bases had no gene match. The DNA of the CDR3 is TGTGCCAGCAGCACCTTACGACAGGGCGCCTACAATGAGCAGTTCTTC. Translated: CASSTLRQGAYNEQFF. The whole variable domain, filled in from reference TRBV11-1 and TRBJ2-1, reads EAEVAQSPRYKITEKSQAVAFWCDPISGHATLYWYRQILGQGPELLVQFQDESVVDDSQLPKDRFSAERLKGVDSTLKIQPAELGDSAMYLCASSTLRQGAYNEQFFGPGTRLTVL.

V gene TRBV5-1 combines with J gene TRBJ1-2; D remains ambiguous. The V end lost 0 bases, the J end lost 10 bases, and 13 bases lay between the germline ends. The CDR3 contains 13 residues. The germline V gene has CDR1 SGHRS and CDR2 YFSETQ. The CDR3, as DNA: TGCGCCAGCAGCTTGGCCGGTCCAGGTGTCTACACCTTC. It specifies CASSLAGPGVYTF.

The chain has TRBV19 and TRBJ2-3; 8 bases align to TRBD1. The trim removed 4 bases at V and 2 bases at J, leaving 5 bases unmatched. The CDR3 is made up of 15 amino acids. CDR1 and CDR2 (germline): LNHDA, SQIVND (reference sequence). The CDR3 DNA is TGTGCCAGTAGTAGGGGACAGGTATACACAGATACGCAGTATTTT. Translation: CASSRGQVYTDTQYF.

The V gene is TRBV19, the J gene TRBJ2-1; 8 positions agree with TRBD2. CDR1 and CDR2 (germline): LNHDA, SQIVND (reference sequence). V was clipped by 5 bases and J by 9 bases; unmatched bases: 6. The CDR3 extends over 13 amino acids. CDR3 bases: TGTGCCAGTAGTCCGCTAGCGGGTGGTGAGCAGTTCTTC. Amino acids: CASSPLAGGEQFF.